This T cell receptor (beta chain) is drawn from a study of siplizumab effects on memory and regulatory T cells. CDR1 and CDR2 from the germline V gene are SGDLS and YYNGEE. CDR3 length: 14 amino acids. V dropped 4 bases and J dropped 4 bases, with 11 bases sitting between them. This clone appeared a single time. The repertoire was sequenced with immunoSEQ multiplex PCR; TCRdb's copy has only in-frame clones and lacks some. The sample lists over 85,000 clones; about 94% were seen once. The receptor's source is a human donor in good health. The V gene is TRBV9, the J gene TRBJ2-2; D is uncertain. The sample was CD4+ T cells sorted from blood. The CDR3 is CASSPEVGTGELFF. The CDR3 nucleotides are TGTGCCAGCAGCCCCGAAGTTGGCACCGGGGAGCTGTTTTTT.